The entry that follows covers one T cell receptor (beta chain) sequence. Trimming stripped 3 bases from V and 0 bases from J, with 6 bases between. CDR3 length: 13 residues. From germline, CDR1 is MDHEN and CDR2 SYDVKM. This entry belongs to a study of cytomegalovirus exposure and HLA in healthy donors. Donors consisted of healthy bone marrow donors. When sampled, the donors appeared nominally healthy, though they likely had unrecorded immune exposures. A multiplex PCR was run with 60 Vbeta primers and 13 Jbeta primers. The protocol was immunoSEQ multiplex PCR, while the TCRdb copy is restricted to in-frame clones and leaves out a portion. The top ten hold about 10% of the sample, which has over 150,000 clones, approximately 85% seen once.

This clonotype was obtained from a man over 45 in good health and CMV-seropositive. Sequencing was done on a sample of PBMCs. J is TRBJ2-7 and V is TRBV28, with D possibly being TRBD2 (5 bases). Here the CDR3 reads CASSLGSSYEQYF. DNA of the CDR3: TGTGCCAGCAGTTTGGGGAGCTCCTACGAGCAGTACTTC.